The 11 T cell receptor beta chains below come from one sample, sequenced in a study of CD8+ T cells in alopecia areata (dated 2018 in TCRdb). The time point label here, explained by the study, means: 20 to 30 weeks on oral tofacitinib. Explained via the paper, the treatment or condition label denotes: oral pan-JAK inhibitor, 5-10 mg twice daily. The library relied on the immunoSEQ multiplex PCR assay. RNA was extracted from all samples and reverse transcribed into cDNA, which served as template for TCR sequencing. TCRdb obtained this table from immuneACCESS and retained in-frame rearrangements with V and J assigned. These tables miss some clones; where compared with another copy, unresolved V genes account for less than half of the shortfall, and the remainder is unexplained. In this sample the table shows tens of thousands of clones, 60% to 70% of which occur a single time. The ten biggest clones cover around 20% of the sample.

Here the sequenced sample was CD8+ T cells sorted from blood, taken at week 24, from a patient treated with tofacitinib. The source is a human donor with alopecia areata.

This chain joins TRBV5-6 and TRBJ1-4; D unclear. V lost 2 bases, J lost 10 bases, and 9 bases lay in between. The germline V gene encodes CDR1 SGHDT and CDR2 YYEEEE. The CDR3 has 12 residues. CDR3: CASSLRSRKLFF. DNA of the CDR3: TGTGCCAGCAGCTTAAGATCCCGAAAACTGTTTTTT.

The chain is built from TRBV4-2 and TRBJ2-5; the match to TRBD2 covers 10 bases. Germline CDR1 reads LGHNA; CDR2 reads YNFKEQ. This CDR3 comprises 16 residues. After removal of 1 base from V and 5 bases from J, the junction contained 7 bases not matched to a gene. The CDR3 DNA sequence: TGTGCCAGCAGCCAAGTAGCGGGGGGCCGTCCGGAGACCCAGTACTTC. The encoded protein is CASSQVAGGRPETQYF.

The chain is built from TRBV5-4 and TRBJ2-5; no clear D. The closer fit of TRBJ2-7 to the DNA end suggests the J call may be wrong. The germline gives CDR1 SGHNT, CDR2 YYREEE (reference sequence). The CDR3 runs to 17 residues. The DNA for the CDR3 is TGTGCCAGCAGCGCTATGGGATTTCTCGGCTTAGGGTACGAGCAGTACTTC. Amino acid sequence: CASSAMGFLGLGYEQYF.

CDR3 DNA sequence: TGTGCCACCTCAGGTCCCCAGGGCTTGAACACTGAAGCTTTCTTT. As protein: CATSGPQGLNTEAFF. The chain couples TRBV9 to TRBJ1-1, with D maybe TRBD1 (5 bases). The CDR3 is 15 amino acids. The ends were cut back, 9 bases at V and 0 bases at J, with 18 bases in the middle. Per the germline V gene, CDR1 is SGDLS and CDR2 is YYNGEE.

CDR3 nucleotide sequence: TGTGCCAGCAGCTCCCCCGAGTTTGTCGTCTCCTACAATGAGCAGTTCTTC. Its protein is CASSSPEFVVSYNEQFF. The gene calls are TRBV7-2 and TRBJ2-1, with D hard to call. Trimming pared 4 bases from V and 0 bases from J, leaving 16 bases between. Looked up from germline, CDR1 is SGHTA and CDR2 is FQGNSA. This CDR3 has 17 residues.

The chain recombines TRBV27 with TRBJ1-1; a weak D match, TRBD1 (6 bases). Germline V gene data show CDR1 as MNHEY and CDR2 as SMNVEV (reference sequence). Trimming removed 5 bases from V and 4 bases from J, with 14 bases in between. The CDR3 covers 14 residues. CDR3 nucleotides: TGTGCCAGCAGTGCCTGGGGGGGGCCCACTGAAGCTTTCTTT. As protein: CASSAWGGPTEAFF.

The rearrangement links TRBV13 to TRBJ2-1; 10 bases map to TRBD1. The germline gives CDR1 PRHDT, CDR2 FYEKMQ (reference sequence). The CDR3 has 16 amino acids. V shed 5 bases and J 6 bases; nucleotides not matched to a gene: 10. This CDR3 is CASSPIGTGVGNEQFF. CDR3 in DNA: TGTGCCAGCAGCCCCATTGGGACAGGGGTAGGCAATGAGCAGTTCTTC.

The chain joins TRBV13 to TRBJ2-5; 7 bases are shared with TRBD1. V shed 2 bases and J 1 base; nucleotides not matched to a gene: 1. Germline CDR1 reads PRHDT; CDR2 reads FYEKMQ (reference sequence). This CDR3 has 14 residues. CDR3 sequence: CASSLRDSQETQYF. The CDR3 DNA reads TGTGCCAGCAGCTTAAGGGACAGCCAAGAGACCCAGTACTTC.

V and J are TRBV29-1 and TRBJ2-5, with 10 bases aligning to TRBD1. J gave up 4 bases and V 0 bases, and 8 bases lay outside the gene matches. Germline V lookup: CDR1 SQVTM, CDR2 ANQGSEA. The CDR3 runs 16 residues. The CDR3 reads CSVEDPGQGSRETQYF. CDR3 DNA: TGCAGCGTTGAAGACCCGGGACAGGGGTCCCGAGAGACCCAGTACTTC.

This clone was seen a handful of times. The chain carries TRBV7-9 and TRBJ2-7; 10 positions agree with TRBD2. This CDR3 has 17 amino acids. Per the germline V gene, CDR1 is SEHNR and CDR2 is FQNEAQ (reference sequence). V was clipped by 2 bases and J by 3 bases; unmatched bases: 10. In nucleotides, the CDR3 is TGTGCCAGCAGCTTACCTAGCGGGAGTCTGGAGGGCTACGAGCAGTACTTC. It encodes CASSLPSGSLEGYEQYF.

This sequence joins TRBV4-3 and TRBJ2-7; perhaps TRBD1 as D (5 bases). Germline CDR1 reads LGHNA; CDR2 reads YSLEER. CDR3 length: 15 residues. Between the trimmed V and J ends, which lost 0 bases and 3 bases, there was a span of 12 bases. The CDR3: CASSQDYTGYYEQYF. CDR3 DNA sequence: TGCGCCAGCAGCCAAGATTATACAGGATACTACGAGCAGTACTTC.